This section outlines one T cell receptor beta chain sequence together with its context. This sample is part of a study of cytomegalovirus exposure and HLA in healthy donors. Primers included in the PCR were 60 Vbeta and 13 Jbeta primers. Sequencing used immunoSEQ multiplex PCR; TCRdb keeps in-frame clones, though not all of them. In the table there are almost 200,000 clones, around 80% of which are singletons. V was shortened by 8 bases and J by 7 bases, with 21 bases between the two germline ends. The germline V gene has CDR1 LGHNA and CDR2 YSLEER. This CDR3 is built from 15 residues. This rearrangement joins TRBV4-3 to TRBJ2-1; unclear D gene. This clonotype was obtained from a woman in her 30s in good health and CMV-seropositive. Material for sequencing was PBMCs. This CDR3 reads CASSVEELAGNEQFF. For the CDR3, the DNA is TGCGCCAGCTCGGTAGAGGAGTTAGCCGGAAATGAGCAGTTCTTC.